This is a list of T cell receptor beta chains from one sample in a study of blood T cell repertoires in COVID-19. Data came from immunoSEQ multiplex PCR; TCRdb stores just in-frame clones and leaves some out. The sample has about 220,000 clones, 80% seen once. The sample consisted of peripheral blood. These receptor sequences come from a human donor in a cohort sampled during active COVID-19. CDR3s include the opening cysteine and the closing phenylalanine or tryptophan. A D gene is named only where the DNA matches it firmly. Some rows mark clone size as missing; the rest say once, few, many or name a class of expanded clone.

size: -
D: TRBD1
J: TRBJ1-1
V: TRBV28
CDR3: CASRITGVNTEAFF
DNA: TGTGCCAGCAGGATAACAGGGGTGAACACTGAAGCTTTCTTT

size: -
D: TRBD2
J: TRBJ2-7
V: TRBV19
CDR3: CASSIGLGGLAGAYEQYF
DNA: TGTGCCAGTAGTATCGGACTCGGAGGACTAGCGGGAGCCTACGAGCAGTACTTC

size: once
D: TRBD1
J: TRBJ1-5
V: TRBV7-6
CDR3: CASSPRQGWDQPQHF
DNA: TGTGCCAGCAGCCCTCGACAGGGTTGGGATCAGCCCCAGCATTTT

size: -
D: TRBD1
J: TRBJ2-5
V: TRBV4-1
CDR3: CASSLGTGQETQYF
DNA: TGCGCCAGCAGCCTCGGGACAGGGCAGGAGACCCAGTACTTC

size: -
D: TRBD1
J: TRBJ2-7
V: TRBV28
CDR3: CASTQGTGIYEQYF
DNA: TGTGCCAGCACCCAAGGGACAGGGATCTACGAGCAGTACTTC

size: -
D: -
J: TRBJ2-5
V: TRBV9
CDR3: CASSEGGEKTQYF
DNA: TGTGCCAGCAGCGAAGGGGGGGAGAAGACCCAGTACTTC

size: -
D: TRBD2
J: TRBJ2-1
V: TRBV18
CDR3: CASSPPLAENNEQFF
DNA: TGTGCCAGCTCACCACCACTAGCGGAAAACAATGAGCAGTTCTTC

size: -
D: -
J: TRBJ2-3
V: TRBV7-2
CDR3: CASSYRHTDTQYF
DNA: TGTGCCAGCAGCTACAGGCACACAGATACGCAGTATTTT

size: -
D: TRBD1
J: TRBJ1-2
V: TRBV27
CDR3: CASSPGQATFNYGYTF
DNA: TGTGCCAGCAGTCCTGGACAGGCGACATTCAACTATGGCTACACCTTC

size: -
D: -
J: TRBJ1-5
V: TRBV7-8
CDR3: CASSPGEGLLSNQPQHF
DNA: TGTGCCAGCAGCCCAGGGGAGGGACTGCTTAGCAATCAGCCCCAGCATTTT

size: -
D: -
J: TRBJ1-2
V: TRBV6-5
CDR3: CASSYGREVDGYTF
DNA: TGTGCCAGCAGTTACGGTCGGGAAGTTGATGGCTACACCTTC

size: once
D: -
J: TRBJ2-2
V: TRBV9
CDR3: CASSVGTDTGELFF
DNA: TGTGCCAGCAGCGTAGGGACAGACACCGGGGAGCTGTTTTTT

size: -
D: TRBD2
J: TRBJ2-1
V: TRBV5-1
CDR3: CASIGYSSGSSSEQFF
DNA: TGCGCCAGCATCGGCTATTCTAGCGGGAGCTCTAGTGAGCAGTTCTTC

size: many
D: TRBD1
J: TRBJ1-3
V: TRBV19
CDR3: CASSMRGQAPSGNTIYF
DNA: TGTGCCAGTAGTATGAGGGGACAGGCCCCCTCTGGAAACACCATATATTTT

size: -
D: -
J: TRBJ2-3
V: TRBV6-1
CDR3: CASSEFAAGTTDTQYF
DNA: TGTGCCAGCAGTGAATTTGCGGCGGGGACCACAGATACGCAGTATTTT

size: -
D: TRBD1
J: TRBJ2-1
V: TRBV11-2
CDR3: CASSRTGGRYNEQFF
DNA: TGTGCCAGCAGCCGTACAGGGGGAAGATACAATGAGCAGTTCTTC

size: -
D: -
J: TRBJ2-5
V: TRBV29-1
CDR3: CSAGALRGETQYF
DNA: TGCAGCGCGGGGGCCCTCCGGGGGGAGACCCAGTACTTC

size: few
D: -
J: TRBJ2-7
V: TRBV6-1
CDR3: CASSEAAGIGGEQYF
DNA: TGTGCCAGCAGTGAAGCCGCAGGAATAGGGGGAGAGCAGTACTTC

size: -
D: -
J: TRBJ2-6
V: TRBV9
CDR3: CASSVGLVSLGANVLTF
DNA: TGTGCCAGCAGCGTAGGGCTCGTCTCCCTCGGGGCCAACGTCCTGACTTTC

size: -
D: -
J: TRBJ2-7
V: TRBV20-1
CDR3: CSVDRLREQYF
DNA: TGCAGTGTCGACAGGCTACGAGAGCAGTACTTC

size: -
D: -
J: TRBJ1-2
V: TRBV12-3/TRBV12-4
CDR3: CASSPLGGDGYTF
DNA: TGTGCCAGCAGCCCCCTCGGCGGAGATGGCTACACCTTC

size: -
D: TRBD1
J: TRBJ2-5
V: TRBV7-9
CDR3: CASSPVPNRDRAGWETQYF
DNA: TGTGCCAGCAGCCCAGTGCCCAACCGGGACAGGGCCGGGTGGGAGACCCAGTACTTC

size: -
D: -
J: TRBJ2-3
V: TRBV14
CDR3: CASSQVIRSTSTDTQYF
DNA: TGTGCCAGCAGCCAAGTCATCCGCAGTACAAGCACAGATACGCAGTATTTT

size: -
D: -
J: TRBJ2-7
V: TRBV3-1/TRBV3-2
CDR3: CASSPDSNYEQYF
DNA: TGTGCCAGCAGCCCGGACTCCAACTACGAGCAGTACTTC

size: -
D: TRBD1
J: TRBJ1-4
V: TRBV5-4
CDR3: CASSSGTVGEKLFF
DNA: TGTGCCAGCAGCTCCGGGACAGTGGGTGAAAAACTGTTTTTT

size: -
D: -
J: TRBJ1-1
V: TRBV18
CDR3: CASSPSVKGEETEAFF
DNA: TGTGCCAGCTCACCATCAGTCAAGGGGGAAGAGACTGAAGCTTTCTTT

size: -
D: TRBD2
J: TRBJ2-7
V: TRBV7-9
CDR3: CASSFGGLAGDKEQYF
DNA: TGTGCCAGCAGCTTCGGAGGACTAGCGGGAGATAAAGAGCAGTACTTC

size: -
D: -
J: TRBJ2-7
V: TRBV20-1
CDR3: CSPLRYEQYF
DNA: TGCAGCCCCCTCAGATACGAGCAGTACTTC

size: -
D: TRBD2
J: TRBJ2-1
V: TRBV5-1
CDR3: CASSLGLAYNNEQFF
DNA: TGCGCCAGCAGCTTGGGACTAGCGTACAACAATGAGCAGTTCTTC

size: -
D: TRBD1
J: TRBJ1-4
V: TRBV16
CDR3: CASSRDRVANEKLFF
DNA: TGTGCCAGCAGCCGCGACAGGGTGGCTAATGAAAAACTGTTTTTT

size: -
D: TRBD2
J: TRBJ2-3
V: TRBV18
CDR3: CASSPEAGGPGDTQYF
DNA: TGTGCCAGCTCACCAGAGGCGGGAGGGCCGGGAGATACGCAGTATTTT

size: -
D: TRBD1
J: TRBJ1-3
V: TRBV28
CDR3: CASSSGTAVGWTIYF
DNA: TGTGCCAGCAGTTCCGGGACAGCCGTAGGATGGACCATATATTTT

size: once
D: -
J: TRBJ2-3
V: TRBV21-1
CDR3: CAGEDTSTDTQYF
DNA: TGTGCCGGAGAGGACACAAGCACAGATACGCAGTATTTT

size: -
D: TRBD1
J: TRBJ2-7
V: TRBV7-2
CDR3: CASSPQTGGIYEQYF
DNA: TGTGCCAGCAGCCCCCAAACAGGGGGGATATACGAGCAGTACTTC

size: -
D: TRBD1
J: TRBJ2-1
V: TRBV6-5
CDR3: CASGTDIYNEQFF
DNA: TGTGCCAGCGGGACAGACATCTACAATGAGCAGTTCTTC

size: -
D: -
J: TRBJ2-7
V: TRBV5-1
CDR3: CASSLETGTVSYEQYF
DNA: TGCGCCAGCAGCTTGGAAACCGGGACTGTCTCCTACGAGCAGTACTTC

size: -
D: TRBD1
J: TRBJ2-5
V: TRBV28
CDR3: CAIQDRVDETQYF
DNA: TGTGCCATTCAGGACAGGGTGGACGAGACCCAGTACTTC

size: -
D: -
J: TRBJ1-1
V: TRBV4-1
CDR3: CASSPYGTKGTEAFF
DNA: TGCGCCAGCAGCCCTTATGGGACAAAAGGCACTGAAGCTTTCTTT

size: -
D: -
J: TRBJ1-4
V: TRBV20-1
CDR3: CSASLAANEKLFF
DNA: TGCAGTGCTAGTTTGGCGGCTAATGAAAAACTGTTTTTT

size: -
D: -
J: TRBJ2-2
V: TRBV19
CDR3: CASSTPGESAGELFF
DNA: TGTGCCAGTAGTACCCCAGGGGAGTCCGCCGGGGAGCTGTTTTTT

size: -
D: -
J: TRBJ2-1
V: TRBV7-9
CDR3: CASSLATGSEQFF
DNA: TGTGCCAGCAGCTTAGCCACGGGGAGTGAGCAGTTCTTC

size: -
D: TRBD1
J: TRBJ1-1
V: TRBV7-2
CDR3: CASSLVPGGLTEAFF
DNA: TGTGCCAGCAGCTTAGTTCCAGGGGGCTTGACTGAAGCTTTCTTT

size: -
D: -
J: TRBJ1-5
V: TRBV10-1
CDR3: CASSDEGSRLVHSNQPQHF
DNA: TGCGCCAGCAGTGATGAGGGAAGTCGACTCGTCCATAGCAATCAGCCCCAGCATTTT

size: -
D: -
J: TRBJ2-7
V: TRBV1
CDR3: CTSSQVPGQGAKNRCEQYF
DNA: TGCACCAGCAGCCAAGTCCCGGGACAGGGGGCAAAAAACCGATGCGAGCAGTACTTC

size: -
D: TRBD2
J: TRBJ2-1
V: TRBV7-6
CDR3: CASQLGGAPPYNEQFF
DNA: TGTGCCAGCCAGCTCGGGGGGGCCCCGCCCTACAATGAGCAGTTCTTC

size: -
D: -
J: TRBJ1-2
V: TRBV6-4
CDR3: CASSRSRGIGGYTF
DNA: TGTGCCAGCAGCCGAAGTAGGGGAATCGGCGGCTACACCTTC

size: few
D: -
J: TRBJ1-6
V: TRBV9
CDR3: CASSVGRPYNSPLHF
DNA: TGTGCCAGCAGCGTAGGGAGGCCTTATAATTCACCCCTCCACTTT

size: -
D: -
J: TRBJ1-2
V: TRBV3-1/TRBV3-2
CDR3: CASSPGAAGGYTF
DNA: TGTGCCAGCAGCCCAGGGGCGGCAGGTGGCTACACCTTC

size: -
D: TRBD1
J: TRBJ1-2
V: TRBV3-1/TRBV3-2
CDR3: CASSPLTGVASNYGYTF
DNA: TGTGCCAGCAGCCCCTTAACAGGGGTGGCCTCTAACTATGGCTACACCTTC

size: many
D: TRBD2
J: TRBJ2-7
V: TRBV28
CDR3: CASSLFRGGRSEQYF
DNA: TGTGCCAGCAGTTTATTTCGGGGAGGGAGGTCCGAGCAGTACTTC

size: -
D: TRBD2
J: TRBJ2-7
V: TRBV4-1
CDR3: CASSQEKAGGYEQYF
DNA: TGCGCCAGCAGCCAAGAAAAGGCCGGGGGGTACGAGCAGTACTTC

size: many
D: -
J: TRBJ1-5
V: TRBV5-5
CDR3: CASSLTYYSNQPQHF
DNA: TGTGCCAGCAGCTTGACGTACTATAGCAATCAGCCCCAGCATTTT

size: few
D: -
J: TRBJ2-1
V: TRBV27
CDR3: CASSPLGRGPGEDEQFF
DNA: TGTGCCAGCAGTCCGCTGGGGCGGGGGCCTGGTGAGGATGAGCAGTTCTTC

size: -
D: -
J: TRBJ2-5
V: TRBV7-9
CDR3: CASSWDGGQETQYF
DNA: TGTGCCAGCAGCTGGGACGGGGGCCAAGAGACCCAGTACTTC

size: -
D: -
J: TRBJ2-7
V: TRBV9
CDR3: CASSEGLANLYEQYF
DNA: TGTGCCAGCAGCGAGGGACTTGCAAACCTCTACGAGCAGTACTTC

size: -
D: -
J: TRBJ2-5
V: TRBV5-1
CDR3: CASSPTRQETQYF
DNA: TGCGCCAGCAGCCCGACTCGACAAGAGACCCAGTACTTC

size: once
D: -
J: TRBJ2-2
V: TRBV27
CDR3: CASSSGKAGELFF
DNA: TGTGCCAGCAGTTCAGGGAAGGCCGGGGAGCTGTTTTTT